Below are 22 T cell receptor beta chains sequenced from a single sample in a study of OX40 agonist ivuxolimab in advanced cancers. Using immunoSEQ multiplex PCR, the repertoire was profiled, and TCRdb retains in-frame clones only, with some absent. The repertoire includes more than 25,000 clones, 70% to 80% of them detected once, and approximately 30% sits in the top ten. Source: CD4+ or CD8+ T cells sorted from blood, taken in a trial of the OX40 agonist ivuxolimab. The source of these receptors is an adult with an advanced solid tumor such as melanoma, head and neck, liver or kidney cancer.

This clone was seen a few times. The chain employs TRBV28 and TRBJ1-2; D not resolved. The germline V and J ends were trimmed by 4 bases and 3 bases, with 18 bases remaining between them. CDR1 MDHEN and CDR2 SYDVKM come from the germline V gene. The CDR3 is 16 amino acids. Written as DNA, the CDR3 is TGTGCCAGCAGTTCCCCAGCTTGGGTGGGGTACTATGGCTACACCTTC. Its translation is CASSSPAWVGYYGYTF.

The chain combines TRBV7-9 with TRBJ2-5, with TRBD2 matching 8 bases. Trimming removed 5 bases from V and 10 bases from J; junction bases left unmatched: 9. This CDR3 has 13 amino acids. In germline, CDR1 is SEHNR, CDR2 FQNEAQ (reference sequence). DNA for the CDR3: TGTGCCAGCAGCCCTACTACGCGGGGGGACCAGTACTTC. It specifies CASSPTTRGDQYF.

This rearrangement joins TRBV6-6 to TRBJ1-4, with TRBD1 matching 8 bases. With 5 bases clipped from V and 6 bases from J, the junction kept 5 bases outside the gene matches. The germline V gene encodes CDR1 MNHNY and CDR2 SVGAGI (reference sequence). The CDR3 sequence is 14 residues long. CDR3 nucleotides: TGTGCCAGCAGTCTTCAGGGGGCAGATGAAAAACTGTTTTTT. This translates into CASSLQGADEKLFF.

The chain employs TRBV6-5 and TRBJ1-1; the D gene is possibly TRBD1 (5 bases). Germline V gene data show CDR1 as MNHEY and CDR2 as SVGAGI. V lost 2 bases to trimming and J lost 4 bases, with 11 bases between them. The CDR3 is 14 residues long. The CDR3 DNA is TGTGCCAGCAGTTACCGATCGGGGCGCACTGAAGCTTTCTTT. This gives the protein CASSYRSGRTEAFF.

This clone appeared a single time. Here the CDR3 DNA reads TGTGCCAGCATAGGGACAGGGGTTTACAATGAGCAGTTCTTC. Its translation: CASIGTGVYNEQFF. The chain uses TRBV2 and TRBJ2-1; 10 bases match TRBD1. With V trimmed by 7 bases and J by 4 bases, 4 bases remained unmatched. The CDR3 runs 14 residues. The germline gives CDR1 SNHLY, CDR2 FYNNEI.

CDR3 nucleotides: TGTGCCAGCAGTGGGAAGACCTACAATGAGCAGTTCTTC. It codes for CASSGKTYNEQFF. The chain uses TRBV11-3 and TRBJ2-1; D gene ambiguous. This CDR3 is built from 13 residues. Trimming stripped 6 bases from V and 2 bases from J, with 8 bases between. The germline gives CDR1 SGHNT, CDR2 YENEEA.

The chain couples TRBV30 to TRBJ1-3; D is unclear. CDR1 and CDR2 from the germline V gene are GTSNPN and SVGIG (reference sequence). Between the trimmed V and J ends, which lost 4 bases and 2 bases, there was a span of 6 bases. The CDR3 totals 12 residues. The CDR3 DNA sequence: TGTGCCTGGAAAGCGACTGGAAACACCATATATTTT. Translating it yields CAWKATGNTIYF.

The chain links TRBV7-9 to TRBJ2-5; 10 bases fit TRBD2. The CDR3 length is 18 residues. V dropped 7 bases and J dropped 0; count of bases not matched to a gene: 14. Germline V lookup: CDR1 SEHNR, CDR2 FQNEAQ (reference sequence). The CDR3 loop reads CASKRRPSGSAYQETQYF. The CDR3, as DNA: TGTGCCAGCAAACGACGGCCTAGCGGGAGTGCGTACCAAGAGACCCAGTACTTC.

In this sample, this clone turned up a few times. The CDR3 region is CASSPWTGYNEQFF. The CDR3 DNA follows: TGTGCCAGCAGCCCATGGACAGGGTACAATGAGCAGTTCTTC. The V gene is TRBV14, the J gene TRBJ2-1; TRBD1 aligns across 8 bases. There are 14 residues in the CDR3. J lost 4 bases, V lost 4 bases, and 3 bases had no gene match. Germline V gene lookup returns CDR1 SGHDN and CDR2 FVKESK.

Sample share makes this clone medium-sized. The chain combines TRBV2 with TRBJ2-1, with D tentatively TRBD2 (6 bases). Trimming cost V 7 bases and J 4 bases, with 14 bases left between them. The CDR3 sequence is 14 residues long. Germline V gene data show CDR1 as SNHLY and CDR2 as FYNNEI. The CDR3 region has the DNA TGTGCCAGCATTACCCTTGGGACTTACAATGAGCAGTTCTTC. This sequence encodes CASITLGTYNEQFF.

The CDR3 DNA reads TGTGCCAGCAGCTTAAGAGGGGACAGGGACAACGTCCTGACTTTC. It codes for CASSLRGDRDNVLTF. The chain couples TRBV13 to TRBJ2-6; the match to TRBD1 covers 9 bases. V lost 2 bases to trimming and J lost 9 bases; unmatched junction nucleotides: 5. Germline CDR1 PRHDT, CDR2 FYEKMQ (reference sequence). The CDR3 contains 15 residues.

The chain joins TRBV7-9 to TRBJ2-6; no firm D call. Looked up from germline, CDR1 is SEHNR and CDR2 is FQNEAQ (reference sequence). The CDR3 totals 15 residues. With 5 bases removed from V and 0 bases from J, the gap between germline ends came to 8 bases. The CDR3 here is CASSPVSSGANVLTF. As DNA, the CDR3 is TGTGCCAGCAGCCCGGTATCCTCTGGGGCCAACGTCCTGACTTTC.

The chain employs TRBV4-1 and TRBJ2-1, with a weak D call TRBD2 (5 bases). The V gene's germline CDR1 is MGHRA and CDR2 YSYEKL. The CDR3 sequence is 17 residues long. Trimming stripped 0 bases from V and 2 bases from J, with 14 bases between. Written as DNA, the CDR3 is TGCGCCAGCAGCCAAGATCCAACTAGACTAACCTACAATGAGCAGTTCTTC. It codes for CASSQDPTRLTYNEQFF.

The CDR3 region has the DNA TGTGCCAGCAGCGCCAGGCCCCTCTACAATGAGCAGTTCTTC. Protein product: CASSARPLYNEQFF. The V and J genes are TRBV9 and TRBJ2-1; no clear D. The CDR3 runs 14 residues. Germline CDR1 is SGDLS and CDR2 is YYNGEE. The germline V and J ends were trimmed by 3 bases and 3 bases, with 10 bases remaining between them.

V usage is TRBV10-3 and J usage is TRBJ1-1; TRBD1 might be the D (5 bases). CDR3 length equals 15 residues. V shed 5 bases and J shed 1 base, with 14 bases lying between them. CDR1 is ENHRY, CDR2 SYGVKD, per germline. The CDR3 sequence is CAISKRDGENTEAFF. The DNA of the CDR3 is TGTGCCATCAGTAAAAGGGACGGGGAGAACACTGAAGCTTTCTTT.

This sequence joins TRBV29-1 and TRBJ2-6; the D is unclear. This CDR3 contains 15 residues. CDR1 and CDR2 from the germline V gene are SQVTM and ANQGSEA. V lost 0 bases and J 3 bases, leaving 9 bases between the germline ends. This CDR3 is CSVEDRAHGANVLTF. The CDR3 region has the DNA TGCAGCGTTGAAGATCGAGCCCATGGGGCCAACGTCCTGACTTTC.

This rearrangement joins TRBV7-9 to TRBJ1-3; D remains ambiguous. V lost 5 bases, J lost 4 bases, and 12 bases lay in between. CDR1 and CDR2 from the germline V gene are SEHNR and FQNEAQ (reference sequence). The CDR3 sequence is 14 residues long. The CDR3 region is CASSPPELGNTIYF. CDR3 sequence (DNA): TGTGCCAGCAGCCCCCCCGAGTTAGGAAACACCATATATTTT.

In this sample, this clone turned up once. The V call is TRBV7-9, the J call TRBJ2-7; D perhaps matches TRBD1 (6 bases). The V gene's germline CDR1 is SEHNR and CDR2 FQNEAQ (reference sequence). The length of the CDR3 is 12 residues. V lost 5 bases and J lost 3, with 8 bases in between. The CDR3 coding sequence is TGTGCCAGCAGCAAAGGGGGCTACGAGCAGTACTTC. Its protein product is CASSKGGYEQYF.

This rearrangement joins TRBV2 to TRBJ2-1, with 7 bases identical to TRBD1. There are 14 residues in the CDR3. Trimming cost V 4 bases and J 8 bases; bases outside gene matches: 8. Germline V gene data show CDR1 as SNHLY and CDR2 as FYNNEI. As DNA, the CDR3 is TGTGCCAGCAGTGGAGGGGGCGTTTTGGATGAGCAGTTCTTC. As protein: CASSGGGVLDEQFF. Full variable domain (remainder filled in from reference TRBV2 and TRBJ2-1): EPEVTQTPSHQVTQMGQEVILRCVPISNHLYFYWYRQILGQKVEFLVSFYNNEISEKSEIFDDQFSVERPDGSNFTLKIRSTKLEDSAMYFCASSGGGVLDEQFFGPGTRLTVL.

This clone is a singleton in its sample. The chain joins TRBV6-5 to TRBJ2-1, with 7 bases lining up with TRBD2. The V segment lost 4 bases and the J segment 7 bases; nucleotides outside the gene matches: 7. This CDR3 has 14 residues. Germline loops: CDR1 MNHEY, CDR2 SVGAGI. In DNA form, the CDR3 reads TGTGCCAGCAGTTCGCTAAGCGGGATTAATGAGCAGTTCTTC. It is translated as CASSSLSGINEQFF.

The chain has TRBV5-5 and TRBJ2-7; 9 bases match TRBD1. V shed 1 base and J 5 bases; nucleotides not matched to a gene: 7. This CDR3 comprises 15 residues. The germline V gene encodes CDR1 SGHKS and CDR2 YYEKEE (reference sequence). The CDR3 spells CASSLFGTGLNEQYF. The CDR3 DNA follows: TGTGCCAGCAGCTTGTTTGGGACAGGGTTGAACGAGCAGTACTTC.

This clone appeared a few times. The chain couples TRBV9 to TRBJ1-1; maybe TRBD1 (5 bases). V was shortened by 6 bases and J by 5 bases, with 8 bases between the two germline ends. The CDR3 is made up of 11 amino acids. Germline loops: CDR1 SGDLS, CDR2 YYNGEE. The CDR3 reads CASTAGTEAFF. CDR3 in DNA: TGTGCCAGCACCGCAGGGACTGAAGCTTTCTTT.